The sequence of this T cell receptor (beta chain) was determined in a study of blood T cell repertoires in COVID-19. Study-level background: Acute-phase and convalescent COVID-19 samples originated in the United States, Italy and Spain. T cells, B-cell-depleted T cells, or PBMCs supplied cDNA or gDNA.

Per germline, CDR1 MDHEN and CDR2 SYDVKM. The V and J ends lost 2 bases and 2 bases, in that order; junction bases with no gene match: 6. The CDR3 loop spans 15 amino acids. Under the authors' procedure: Reference gene primer amplification gave nucleated cell count estimates. The protocol was immunoSEQ multiplex PCR, while the TCRdb copy is restricted to in-frame clones and leaves out a portion. That table is the source of V, J and clone size, and D and trimming were worked out from the DNA. The data contain some 150,000 clones, roughly 84% of them singletons. This clone was found once. The J gene is TRBJ2-7, the V gene TRBV28; 7 bases agree with TRBD2. This receptor was obtained from a man aged 55 to 70 who had recovered from COVID-19. Sequencing was carried out using peripheral blood. CDR3 bases: TGTGCCAGCAGTTTACTACCTAGCGGCCCCTACGAGCAGTACTTC. Amino acid sequence: CASSLLPSGPYEQYF.